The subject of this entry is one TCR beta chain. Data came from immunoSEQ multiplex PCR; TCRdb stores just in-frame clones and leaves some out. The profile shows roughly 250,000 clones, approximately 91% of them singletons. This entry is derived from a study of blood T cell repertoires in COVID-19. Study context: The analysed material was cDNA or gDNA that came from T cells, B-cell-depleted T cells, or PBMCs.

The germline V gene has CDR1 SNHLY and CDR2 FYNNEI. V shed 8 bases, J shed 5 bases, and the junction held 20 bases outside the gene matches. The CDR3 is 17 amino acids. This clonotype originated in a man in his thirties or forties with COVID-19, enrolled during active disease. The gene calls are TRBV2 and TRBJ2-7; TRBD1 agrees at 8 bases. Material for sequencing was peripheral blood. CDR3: CASQKLRQGKRIHEQYF. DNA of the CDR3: TGTGCCAGCCAGAAGCTACGACAGGGGAAGAGAATCCACGAGCAGTACTTC.